This T cell receptor beta chain was recovered during a study of chemoradiotherapy in HPV16-positive cancers. General study points: Only a couple of HPV16-positive patients supplied the functional HPV-specificity definition.

Over chemoradiotherapy, repertoires were sampled more than once. The V gene's germline CDR1 is SGHTA and CDR2 FQGNSA. This CDR3 is built from 19 residues. Trimming took 0 bases from V and 3 from J; bases not matched to a gene: 13. Repertoires were generated with immunoSEQ multiplex PCR, while TCRdb's copy carries only in-frame clones and drops some. The table has over a thousand clones, around nine tenths seen once; the top ten hold 10% to 15%. With regard to this clone: Its antigen is undetermined.

Material: tumor tissue, obtained from a patient who underwent chemoradiotherapy. This chain connects TRBV7-2 to TRBJ2-5; 10 bases fit TRBD2. This clonotype originated in a human donor with HPV-associated anogenital cancer. The CDR3 DNA follows: TGTGCCAGCAGCTTAGCGAGGGCTAGCGGGGGCCCAGCGAAAGAGACCCAGTACTTC. The encoded protein is CASSLARASGGPAKETQYF.